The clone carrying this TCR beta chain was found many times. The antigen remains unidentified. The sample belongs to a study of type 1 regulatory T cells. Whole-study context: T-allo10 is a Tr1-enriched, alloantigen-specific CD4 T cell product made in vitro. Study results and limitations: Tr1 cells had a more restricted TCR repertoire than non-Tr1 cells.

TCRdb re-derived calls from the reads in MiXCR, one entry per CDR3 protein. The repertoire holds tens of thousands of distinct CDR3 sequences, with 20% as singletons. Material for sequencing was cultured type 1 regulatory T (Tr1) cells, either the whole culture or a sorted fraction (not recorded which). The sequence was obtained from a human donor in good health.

The CDR3 coding sequence is TGTGCCAGCAGACGAACCTCCGGGACCGCGGCCACCTTC. It specifies CASRRTSGTAATF. The rearrangement uses TRBV7-2 and TRBJ1-2, with D perhaps matching TRBD1 (5 bases). Per germline, CDR1 SGHTA and CDR2 FQGNSA. This CDR3 contains 13 residues. Trimming removed 6 bases from V and 13 bases from J, with 21 bases in between.